This TCR beta chain was captured in a study of blood T cell repertoires in COVID-19. About the study: Material from acute and convalescent COVID-19 was sourced from the United States, Italy and Spain. In each case, the material was cDNA or gDNA derived from T cells, B-cell-depleted T cells, or PBMCs.

V was cut by 2 bases and J by 2 bases, with 13 bases left in between. This CDR3 has 14 residues. Germline loops: CDR1 GTSNPN, CDR2 SVGIG (reference sequence). Per the original methods: Amplification with reference gene primers provided the estimates of nucleated cell counts. The protocol was immunoSEQ multiplex PCR, while the TCRdb copy is restricted to in-frame clones and leaves out a portion. For V, J and clone size, that table is used; D and trimming come from the DNA. The sample contains roughly 190,000 clones, around nine tenths of which appear only once. The rearrangement links TRBV30 to TRBJ2-7; tentative D call: TRBD2 (6 bases). Material for sequencing was peripheral blood. The TCR originated in a man between 65 and 85 years old with acute or convalescent COVID-19. For the CDR3, the DNA is TGTGCCTGGAGTCGGGGAGGTAGCACCTACGAGCAGTACTTC. This encodes CAWSRGGSTYEQYF.